These 3 T cell receptor beta chains originate from one sample sequenced in a study of shared clonotypes between healthy human individuals. Sequenced by immunoSEQ multiplex PCR; TCRdb stores in-frame clones only, minus some. The table lists some 2,400,000 clones, nearly 97% of them singletons. Sample: naive CD4+ T cells sorted from blood. The subset here: CD45RA+ positively selected. Receptors were obtained from a man aged 18 to 30 in good health.

The chain recombines TRBV10-2 with TRBJ2-2; 9 bases agree with TRBD1. V trimming: 8 bases; J trimming: 5 bases; junction bases outside the gene matches: 9. This CDR3 spans 15 amino acids. The V gene's germline CDR1 is WSHSY and CDR2 SAAADI. The CDR3 DNA sequence: TGCGCCAGCGGCAGACAGGGGGAGGAGACCGGGGAGCTGTTTTTT. This codes for CASGRQGEETGELFF.

This rearrangement joins TRBV4-1 to TRBJ1-1; D is unclear. Trimming pared 2 bases from V and 5 bases from J, leaving 15 bases between. Germline loops: CDR1 MGHRA, CDR2 YSYEKL. This CDR3 comprises 15 residues. The CDR3 protein is CASSQNYQPGTEAFF. In DNA form, the CDR3 reads TGCGCCAGCAGCCAAAATTACCAACCGGGGACTGAAGCTTTCTTT.

The chain has TRBV2 and TRBJ2-7, with D tentatively TRBD2 (6 bases). V lost 7 bases, J lost 5 bases, and 15 bases lay in between. Germline-derived CDR1 and CDR2 are SNHLY and FYNNEI. The CDR3 is 13 residues long. In DNA form, the CDR3 reads TGTGCCAGCAAGGGGCAACCGGGGGACGAGCAGTACTTC. Encoded protein: CASKGQPGDEQYF.